This TCR beta chain was sequenced for a study of cytomegalovirus exposure and HLA in healthy donors (dated by TCRdb to about 2017). In terms of the full investigation: An earlier analysis of roughly 630 of the donors reported 250 to 350 Gb of sequence data and 100 million to 140 million unique TCR beta sequences from 150 million to 200 million T cells. An early release covering roughly 600 HLA-typed donors comprised about 310 gigabases of sequencing data and around 80 million unique TCR sequences. The genetic ancestry cluster associated with self-reported Caucasian donors included around four fifths of the approximately 400 genotyped donors. The study aimed to test whether cataloging public T cell receptors could reveal signatures of past pathogen exposure. The study profiled the T cell repertoires of some 610 subjects by immunosequencing and related them to cytomegalovirus serostatus. A separate validation cohort of about 110 different subjects was used in addition to the approximately 700-subject first cohort. To predict cytomegalovirus infection status, the study brought together high-throughput TCR immunosequencing, statistical association of individual TCRs with disease status, and machine learning. A later analysis re-analyzed previously published TCR beta repertoires from 666 donors and added high-resolution HLA genotyping to study TCR occurrence patterns. The later analysis used no new phenotypic data to find candidate immune exposures, relying instead on TCR beta sequences and their occurrence across donors. An earlier analysis of roughly 580 of the donors used high-throughput TCR beta sequencing to judge whether each TCR beta V gene segment behaved as functional or pseudogenic. Donor age, sex, ethnicity and CMV serostatus were collected together with the repertoire data. In a later genetic analysis, genome-wide SNP genotypes for about three fifths of the roughly 670 donors were used, and that subset was treated as a discovery cohort. Every discovery cohort repertoire had been produced on one sequencing platform. HLA typing covered class I and class II loci at four-digit resolution. Typing coverage differed by locus: A, B, C, DRB1 and DQB1 were typed in roughly 629-640 donors, DQA1 in about 560, DPA1 in approximately 600, and DPB1 in approximately 450. A few DR-DQ haplotypes were treated as single units for association and clustering because of strong linkage in the cohort. Among 398 genotyped donors of the cohort, an average of about 240,000 unique TCR beta nucleotide sequences were sequenced per donor, 15% to 20% of them non-productive.

What the authors observed across the whole study: In a later genetic analysis, fewer N-insertions in productive TCRs were reported among donors in an Asian-associated ancestry cluster than the roughly 640-donor mean. At a false discovery rate of 0.05, a later analysis linked under 20,000 TCR beta sequences to specific HLA alleles. A further reported finding was that TCR beta sequences accurately predicted the HLA-A and HLA-B alleles for most subjects in the first cohort. The 87-base-pair reads could not distinguish some IMGT-functional V segments, including TRBV6-2 and TRBV6-3, so those segments were excluded. In a later analysis, most CMV-associated TCR beta chains were found to appear HLA-restricted, with HLA associations seemingly driven largely by CMV exposure. In a later analysis, the rate of TCR association differed among HLA loci, with DRB1 alleles having the most associated TCRs and HLA-C alleles having the fewest. Strong co-occurrence of HLA alleles, especially DR and DQ, made assigning TCR associations to individual alleles difficult. Three of the identified cytomegalovirus-associated TCR beta chains were confirmed in vitro to be specific for cytomegalovirus antigens. Correlated functional status among segregating V segments might reflect linkage disequilibrium, but an unknown experimental factor could not be ruled out. Across donors, most TCR sequences were observed very rarely, whereas some public TCRs were present in many individuals. Because counts were too low, seventeen rarely observed V segments, including chromosome 9 orphons, were left out of the earlier analysis of over 550 of the donors. A later analysis reported that several top co-occurrence clusters appeared linked to parvovirus B19, influenza, CMV and Epstein-Barr virus. A group of highly shared sequence variants was considered likely to be a technical artifact of the sequencing pipeline. Broadly in line with IMGT annotations, most TCR beta V segments showed up in productive rearrangements about 87% or about 30% of the time in an earlier analysis of several hundred of the donors. Compared with equally common non-associated chains, HLA-associated TCR beta chains in a later analysis were more clonally expanded and had lower generation probabilities. A total of around 150 TCR beta chains were listed by the study as associated with cytomegalovirus. Because HLA typing was missing for some donors at each locus, association tests included only the typed subset. The authors suggested that the approach could potentially be generalized to other disease states and immunological phenotypes. Roughly uniform sequencing depth across donors was assumed in presence/absence analyses, although this assumption may not hold. Only TCR beta chains were sequenced in this cohort, and the absence of alpha or paired-chain data limited detectable features. In both the original and validation cohorts, the classifier was reported to diagnose cytomegalovirus status with high specificity and sensitivity. A later genetic analysis associated a missense DCLRE1C variant with V-gene and J-gene trimming of TCR beta chains, and an independent cohort replicated the association. Immune exposure information for the cohort was limited to CMV serostatus.

In total, 666 healthy bone marrow donors made up the cohort. At the time of sampling, all cohort members were nominally healthy, though unrecorded immune exposures were likely present. The donor tested CMV seronegative and was one of the 352 seronegative cohort members. Each donor provided a peripheral blood sample, and peripheral blood mononuclear cells were used for TCR beta sequencing. The Qiagen DNeasy Blood Extraction Kit was used to extract genomic DNA from the blood cell samples. Regarding this clone: What antigen it recognizes has not been identified. No base quality information exists; no much larger clone differs at one position.

CDR3 length: 12 amino acids, cysteine to phenylalanine. Only the CDR3 DNA stays, 36 bases, in frame from base 1. The V end loses 2 bases and the J end loses 5 bases, and a stretch of 4 bases separates them. The germline V gene gives CDR1 as SGHVS and CDR2 as FNYEAQ. The method was the immunoSEQ multiplex PCR assay. For the multiplex PCR, a mixture combining 60 forward primers for TCR Vbeta segments and 13 reverse primers for TCR Jbeta segments was used. Amplification of the CDR3 region of rearranged TCR beta genes was performed with a multiplex PCR assay on genomic DNA. The amplified TCR beta libraries were sequenced on the Illumina HiSeq System as 87-base-pair reads. The paper's data handling went like this. Across the 500 to 850 repertoires, a later analysis counted 78 million or so unique TCR beta chains, roughly 11 million of which were shared by at least two donors. To remove PCR and sequencing errors, raw reads were error-corrected and collapsed into unique sequences using a nearest-neighbor algorithm that merged closely related sequences. Alignment of CDR3 sequences to IMGT reference sequences was used to assign V, D and J gene segments. For a sequence to be retained, a match of at least six nucleotides was required to both a V gene segment and a J gene segment. Rearrangements were called productive when the CDR3 lacked stop codons and stayed in frame with V and J; all others were non-productive. Following IMGT convention, CDR3 was defined as the stretch from the second conserved V-encoded cysteine to the conserved J-encoded phenylalanine. The earlier analysis of about 590 of the donors excluded sequences that lacked an unambiguous match to a single V gene segment. In an earlier analysis of 587 of the donors, a V segment was called functional when productive rearrangements were above 56.7%, and segregating when the standard deviation between donors exceeded 5%. A statistical classification framework was built for diagnosing cytomegalovirus status from the catalog of TCR beta chain sequences. In a later analysis, TCR nucleotide sequences were compared against IMGT/GENE-DB human TR gene sequences so that V and J genes could be assigned. A later analysis assigned CDR3 sequences and most-parsimonious VDJ recombination scenarios with the TCRdist pipeline. In a later analysis, every TCR beta chain was defined by the combination of its CDR3 amino acid sequence and its V-gene family, and reads without a unique V-gene family were dropped. To address suspected cross-contamination and a sequencing artifact, a later analysis removed over 500 highly shared, low-generation-probability nucleotide sequences. A later analysis calculated a clonal expansion index for each public chain from normalized within-repertoire ranks of inferred template counts. A later analysis computed generation probabilities with a VDJ recombination model fitted to out-of-frame rearrangements, and checked the results against IGoR. Hypergeometric tests were used in a later analysis to score TCR-TCR, TCR-HLA and TCR-CMV co-occurrence, with a repertoire-size bias correction applied to the TCR pairs. False discovery rates were estimated in a later analysis by permuting HLA or CMV assignments 20 times. In a later analysis, co-occurring TCRs were grouped using DBSCAN, with TCRdist sequence similarity added in when clustering inside HLA-allele-positive subsets. For co-occurrence clustering, repertoires with fewer than 30,000 or more than 120,000 public chains were excluded, along with four or five repertoires with anomalous nucleotide sharing. TCRdb holds this immuneACCESS table with in-frame rearrangements only. Some clones are missing; in checked studies, unresolved V genes explain under half, and the rest has no known cause. V and J calls and clone size follow that table, whereas D and trimming were derived from the DNA. For this sample the table gives approximately 150,000 clones, of which over 60% were detected only once. Around 1.7% of the sample rests with the top ten.

The rearrangement joined TRBV7-6 to TRBJ2-1, with the D gene not confidently named. What was sequenced was PBMCs. This sequence originates from a woman in her 30s in good health and CMV-seronegative. The nucleotides are TGTGCCAGCAGCTTAACGGACAATGAGCAGTTCTTC. It specifies CASSLTDNEQFF.